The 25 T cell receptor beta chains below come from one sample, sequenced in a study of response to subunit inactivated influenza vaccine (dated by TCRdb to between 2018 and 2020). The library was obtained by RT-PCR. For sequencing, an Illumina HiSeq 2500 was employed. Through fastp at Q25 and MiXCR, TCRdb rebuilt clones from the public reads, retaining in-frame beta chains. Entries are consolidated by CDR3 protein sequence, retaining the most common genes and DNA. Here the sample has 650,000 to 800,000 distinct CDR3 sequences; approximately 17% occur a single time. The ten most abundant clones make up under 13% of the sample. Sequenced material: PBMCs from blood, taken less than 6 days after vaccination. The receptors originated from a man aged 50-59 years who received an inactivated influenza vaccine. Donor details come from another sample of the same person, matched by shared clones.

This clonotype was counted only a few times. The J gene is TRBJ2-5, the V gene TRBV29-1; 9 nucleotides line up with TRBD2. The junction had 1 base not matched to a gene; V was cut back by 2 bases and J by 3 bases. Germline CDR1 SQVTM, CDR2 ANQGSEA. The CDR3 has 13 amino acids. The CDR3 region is CSVERTSEETQYF. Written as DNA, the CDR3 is TGCAGCGTTGAAAGGACTAGCGAAGAGACCCAGTACTTC.

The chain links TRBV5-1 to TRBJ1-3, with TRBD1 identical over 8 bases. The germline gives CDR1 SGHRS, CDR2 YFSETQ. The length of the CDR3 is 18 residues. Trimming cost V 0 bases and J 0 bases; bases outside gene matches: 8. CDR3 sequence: CASSLVPGQGNSGNTIYF. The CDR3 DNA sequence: TGCGCCAGCAGCTTGGTCCCCGGACAGGGTAACTCTGGAAACACCATATATTTT.

CDR3 nucleotide sequence: TGTGCCAGCAGCCCCACAGGGGGCTACACCGGGGAGCTGTTTTTT. Its translation: CASSPTGGYTGELFF. The genes are TRBV12-3 or TRBV12-4 and TRBJ2-2, with 9 bases that match TRBD1. CDR3 length: 15 residues. V shed 6 bases, J shed 3 bases, and the junction held 5 bases outside the gene matches.

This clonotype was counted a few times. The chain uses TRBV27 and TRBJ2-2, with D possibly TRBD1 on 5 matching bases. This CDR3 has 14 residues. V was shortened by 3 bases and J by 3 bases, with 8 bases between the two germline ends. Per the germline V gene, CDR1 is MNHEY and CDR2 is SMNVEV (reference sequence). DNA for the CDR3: TGTGCCAGCAGTTTTCAGGGTCACACCGGGGAGCTGTTTTTT. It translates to CASSFQGHTGELFF.

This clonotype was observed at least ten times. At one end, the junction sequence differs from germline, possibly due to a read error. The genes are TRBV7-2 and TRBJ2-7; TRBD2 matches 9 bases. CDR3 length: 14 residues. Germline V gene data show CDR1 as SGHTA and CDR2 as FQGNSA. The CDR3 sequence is CASSLASGAYEQYF. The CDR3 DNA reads TGCGCCAGCAGCTTGGCTAGCGGGGCCTACGAGCAGTACTTC.

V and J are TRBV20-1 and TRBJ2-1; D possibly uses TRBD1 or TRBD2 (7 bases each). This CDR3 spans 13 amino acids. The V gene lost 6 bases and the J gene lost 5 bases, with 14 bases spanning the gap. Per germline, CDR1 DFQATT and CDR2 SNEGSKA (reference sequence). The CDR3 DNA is TGCAGTGCCCAGGGGGGGGGCCACAATGAGCAGTTCTTC. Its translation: CSAQGGGHNEQFF.

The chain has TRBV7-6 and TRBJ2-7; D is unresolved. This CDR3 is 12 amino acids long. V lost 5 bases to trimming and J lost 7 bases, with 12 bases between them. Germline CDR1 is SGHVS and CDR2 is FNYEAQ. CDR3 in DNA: TGTGCCAGCAGCCCTGGGTGGGGTGAGCAGTACTTC. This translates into CASSPGWGEQYF.

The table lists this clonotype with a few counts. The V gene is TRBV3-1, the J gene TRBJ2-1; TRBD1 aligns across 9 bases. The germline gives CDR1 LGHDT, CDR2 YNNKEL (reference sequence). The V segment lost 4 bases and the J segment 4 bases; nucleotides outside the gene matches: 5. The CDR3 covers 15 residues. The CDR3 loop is CASSPSTGGYNEQFF. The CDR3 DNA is TGTGCCAGCAGCCCCTCGACAGGGGGTTACAATGAGCAGTTCTTC.

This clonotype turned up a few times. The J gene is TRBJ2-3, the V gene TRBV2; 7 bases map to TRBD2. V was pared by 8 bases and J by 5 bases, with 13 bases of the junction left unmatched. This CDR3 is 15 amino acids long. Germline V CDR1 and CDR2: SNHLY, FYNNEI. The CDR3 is CASRLVREVGDTQYF. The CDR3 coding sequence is TGTGCCAGCCGCCTTGTACGGGAGGTTGGAGATACGCAGTATTTT.

CDR3 coding DNA: TGTGCCAGCAGCCAAGTATTACTAGCGGGGATGGGTGAGCAGTTCTTC. It specifies CASSQVLLAGMGEQFF. The chain is built from TRBV3-1 and TRBJ2-1; 10 nucleotides agree with TRBD2. The CDR3 totals 16 residues. With 1 base clipped from V and 9 bases from J, the junction kept 9 bases outside the gene matches. Germline CDR1 LGHDT, CDR2 YNNKEL (reference sequence).

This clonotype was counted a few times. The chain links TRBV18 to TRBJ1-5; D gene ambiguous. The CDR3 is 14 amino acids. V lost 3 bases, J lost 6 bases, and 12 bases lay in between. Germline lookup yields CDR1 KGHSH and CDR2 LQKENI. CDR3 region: CASSPVGVAQPQHF. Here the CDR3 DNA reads TGTGCCAGCTCACCGGTTGGAGTGGCTCAGCCCCAGCATTTT.

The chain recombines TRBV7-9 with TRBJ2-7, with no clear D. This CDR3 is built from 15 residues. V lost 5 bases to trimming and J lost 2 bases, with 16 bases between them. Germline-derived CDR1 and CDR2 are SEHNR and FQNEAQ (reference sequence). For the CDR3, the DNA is TGTGCCAGCAGCCCAACGGACCACGTCCCCTACGAGCAGTACTTC. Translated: CASSPTDHVPYEQYF. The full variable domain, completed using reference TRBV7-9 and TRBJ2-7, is DTGVSQNPRHKITKRGQNVTFRCDPISEHNRLYWYRQTLGQGPEFLTYFQNEAQLEKSRLLSDRFSAERPKGSFSTLEIQRTEQGDSAMYLCASSPTDHVPYEQYFGPGTRLTVT.

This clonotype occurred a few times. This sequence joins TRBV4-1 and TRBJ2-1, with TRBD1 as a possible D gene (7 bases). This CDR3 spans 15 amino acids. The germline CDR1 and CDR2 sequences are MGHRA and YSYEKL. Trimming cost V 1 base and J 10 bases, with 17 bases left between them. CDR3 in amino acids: CASSQAPLGGQEQFF. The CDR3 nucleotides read TGCGCCAGCAGCCAAGCCCCACTGGGGGGACAGGAGCAGTTCTTC.

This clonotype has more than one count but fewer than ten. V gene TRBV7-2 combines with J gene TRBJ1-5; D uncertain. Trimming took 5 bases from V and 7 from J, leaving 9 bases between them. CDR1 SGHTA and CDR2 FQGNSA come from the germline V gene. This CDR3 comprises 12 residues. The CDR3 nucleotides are TGTGCCAGCAGCCACTCGGGACAGCCCCAGCATTTT. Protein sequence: CASSHSGQPQHF.

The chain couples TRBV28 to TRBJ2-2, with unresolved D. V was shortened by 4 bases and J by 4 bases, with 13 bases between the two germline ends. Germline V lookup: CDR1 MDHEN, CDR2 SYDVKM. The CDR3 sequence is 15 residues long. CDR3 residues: CASSSPDPSTGELFF. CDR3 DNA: TGTGCCAGCAGTTCCCCGGACCCTTCCACCGGGGAGCTGTTTTTT.

CDR3 amino acids: CASSPGPNGELFF. CDR3 DNA sequence: TGTGCCAGCAGTCCCGGACCAAACGGGGAGCTGTTTTTT. This chain links TRBV6-1 with TRBJ2-2; D is ambiguous. Between the trimmed V and J ends, which lost 5 bases and 7 bases, there was a span of 11 bases. This CDR3 is built from 13 residues. Germline CDR1 and CDR2: MNHNS and SASEGT.

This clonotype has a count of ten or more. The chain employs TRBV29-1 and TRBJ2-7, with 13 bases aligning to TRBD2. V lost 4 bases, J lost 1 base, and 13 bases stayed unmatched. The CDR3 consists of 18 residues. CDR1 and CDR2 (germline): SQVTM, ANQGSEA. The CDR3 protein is CSVGTGGRGLAGSYEQYF. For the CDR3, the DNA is TGCAGCGTTGGGACCGGGGGGCGGGGACTAGCGGGGTCCTACGAGCAGTACTTC.

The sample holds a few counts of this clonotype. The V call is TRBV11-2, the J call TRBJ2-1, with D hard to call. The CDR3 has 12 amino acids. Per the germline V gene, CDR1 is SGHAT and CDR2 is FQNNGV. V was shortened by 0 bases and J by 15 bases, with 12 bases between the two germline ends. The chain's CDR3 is CASSLEAAPGFF. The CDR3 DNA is TGTGCCAGCAGCTTAGAGGCAGCCCCGGGGTTCTTC. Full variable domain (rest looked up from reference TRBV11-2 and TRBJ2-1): EAGVAQSPRYKIIEKRQSVAFWCNPISGHATLYWYQQILGQGPKLLIQFQNNGVVDDSQLPKDRFSAERLKGVDSTLKIQPAKLEDSAVYLCASSLEAAPGFFGPGTRLTVL.

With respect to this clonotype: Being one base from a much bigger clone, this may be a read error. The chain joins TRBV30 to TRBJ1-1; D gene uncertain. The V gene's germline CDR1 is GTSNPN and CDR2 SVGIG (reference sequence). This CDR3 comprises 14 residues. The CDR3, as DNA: TGTGCCTGGAGTGTTGGGATTATGAACACTGAAGCTCTCTTT. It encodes CAWSVGIMNTEALF. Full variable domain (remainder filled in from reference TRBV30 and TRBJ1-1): SQTIHQWPATLVQPVGSPLSLECTVEGTSNPNLYWYRQAAGRGLQLLFYSVGIGQISSEVPQNLSASRPQDRQFILSSKKLLLSDSGFYLCAWSVGIMNTEALFGQGTRLTVV.

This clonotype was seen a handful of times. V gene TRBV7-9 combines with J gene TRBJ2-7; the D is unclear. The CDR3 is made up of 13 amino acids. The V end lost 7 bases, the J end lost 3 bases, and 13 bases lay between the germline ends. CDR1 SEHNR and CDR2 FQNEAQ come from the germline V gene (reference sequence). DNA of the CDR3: TGTGCCAGCACTTTAGGCCCTGGCTACGAGCAGTACTTC. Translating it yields CASTLGPGYEQYF.

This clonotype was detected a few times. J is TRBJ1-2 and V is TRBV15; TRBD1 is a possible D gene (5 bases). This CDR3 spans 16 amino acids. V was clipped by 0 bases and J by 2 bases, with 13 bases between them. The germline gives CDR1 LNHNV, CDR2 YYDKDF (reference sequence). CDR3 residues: CATSRDFIDRNYGYTF. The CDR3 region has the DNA TGTGCCACCAGCAGAGATTTTATTGACAGAAACTATGGCTACACCTTC.

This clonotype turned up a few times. CDR3 protein: CSASDLPGLAGVGNEQFF. The DNA of the CDR3 is TGCAGTGCTAGTGATCTTCCGGGACTAGCGGGGGTCGGCAATGAGCAGTTCTTC. The chain carries TRBV20-1 and TRBJ2-1, with 14 bases that match TRBD2. V was clipped by 3 bases and J by 6 bases; unmatched bases: 13. The CDR3 is 18 amino acids. In germline, CDR1 is DFQATT, CDR2 SNEGSKA (reference sequence).

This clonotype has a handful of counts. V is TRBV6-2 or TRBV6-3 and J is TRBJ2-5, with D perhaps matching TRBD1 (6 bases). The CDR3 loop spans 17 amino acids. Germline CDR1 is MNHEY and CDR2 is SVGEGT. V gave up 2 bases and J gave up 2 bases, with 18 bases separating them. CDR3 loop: CASSYRYDRPSQETQYF. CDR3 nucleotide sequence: TGTGCCAGCAGTTACCGATACGACAGGCCGTCGCAAGAGACCCAGTACTTC.

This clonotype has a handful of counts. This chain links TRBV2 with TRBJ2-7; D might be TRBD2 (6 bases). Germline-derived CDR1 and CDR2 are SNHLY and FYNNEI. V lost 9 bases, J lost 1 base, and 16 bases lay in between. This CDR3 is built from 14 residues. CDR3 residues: CASRGGRGSYEQYF. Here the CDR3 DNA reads TGTGCCAGTCGAGGAGGTCGGGGGTCCTACGAGCAGTACTTC. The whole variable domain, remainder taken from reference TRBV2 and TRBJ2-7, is EPEVTQTPSHQVTQMGQEVILRCVPISNHLYFYWYRQILGQKVEFLVSFYNNEISEKSEIFDDQFSVERPDGSNFTLKIRSTKLEDSAMYFCASRGGRGSYEQYFGPGTRLTVT.

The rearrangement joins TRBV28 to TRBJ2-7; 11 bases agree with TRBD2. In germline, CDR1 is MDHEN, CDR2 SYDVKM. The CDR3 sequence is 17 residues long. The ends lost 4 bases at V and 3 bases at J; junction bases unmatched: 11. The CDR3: CASSYARGTSGRYEQYF. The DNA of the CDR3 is TGTGCCAGCAGTTACGCCCGAGGGACTAGCGGACGCTACGAGCAGTACTTC.